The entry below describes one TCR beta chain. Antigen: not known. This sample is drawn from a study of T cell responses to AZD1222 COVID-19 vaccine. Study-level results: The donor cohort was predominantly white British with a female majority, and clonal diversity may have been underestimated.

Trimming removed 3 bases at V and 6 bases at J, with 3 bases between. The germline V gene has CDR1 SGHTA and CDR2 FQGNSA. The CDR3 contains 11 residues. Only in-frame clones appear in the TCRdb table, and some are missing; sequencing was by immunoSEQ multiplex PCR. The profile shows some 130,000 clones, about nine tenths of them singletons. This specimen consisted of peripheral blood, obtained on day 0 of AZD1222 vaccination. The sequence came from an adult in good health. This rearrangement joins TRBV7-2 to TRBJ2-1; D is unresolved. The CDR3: CASSFGNEQFF. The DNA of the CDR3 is TGTGCCAGCAGCTTTGGCAATGAGCAGTTCTTC.